This T cell receptor (beta chain) was recorded in a study of beta chain features in type 1 diabetes (dated by TCRdb to about 2018). A note on the overall study: Patients and healthy donors did not differ in mean age, gender distribution, total cell number or subset yield. Across all samples, 90 million to 130 million sorted cells were examined, and cell number per subset correlated strongly with RNA yield. The study compared TCRB repertoires of sorted circulating CD4+ T cell subsets between recently diagnosed type 1 diabetes patients and matched healthy donors. Regulatory and stem cell-like memory subsets were obtained from only 8 patients and roughly 8 healthy donors, while naive and central memory subsets were obtained from all 30 or so donors. The study at large found these results: Fewer insertions and more nucleotide deletions at VDJ recombination sites were observed in patients with type 1 diabetes, implying thymic rearrangement abnormalities. Because small numbers of individuals were included in the HLA sub-analyses, any influence of HLA type on TCRB rearrangement was left unresolved. Sequencing cDNA rather than genomic DNA could over-represent highly expressing activated cells, although activation and CD3 levels did not differ between groups. Naive, central memory and regulatory TCRB repertoires appeared to be more alike among patients than among healthy donors. Type 1 diabetes patients showed a moderate but significant shortening of TCRB CDR3 length in all four CD4+ subsets. Shorter templates might have been favored by PCR, but patient and control samples were amplified and corrected together, so both groups would have been affected equally by any skew.

From each donor, a single peripheral blood sample of roughly 0.11 L on average was drawn into heparinised tubes. A BD FACSAria II and a panel including CD45RO, CCR7, CD25, CD127, CD95 and CD27 were used to sort naive, central memory, regulatory and stem cell-like memory CD4+ T cells. Every sorted population had a purity above 98%. PBMCs were isolated immediately by Lymphoprep density gradient centrifugation and stained directly without culture. Samples were stained and sorted in pairs, with one healthy donor and one patient per experiment, so that batch effects were minimized. Deletion took 4 bases off V and 3 bases off J, with a span of 9 bases between the germline ends. The CDR3 goes from the cysteine to the phenylalanine over 12 residues. The CDR3 DNA has 36 bases and is translated from base 1. Per the germline V gene (reference sequence), GTSNPN is the CDR1 and SVGIG is the CDR2. The High Capacity cDNA Reverse Transcription Kit was used to reverse transcribe all of the isolated RNA, meaning that expressed TCRB transcripts were what got sequenced. Naive, central memory and regulatory T cell samples underwent deep immunoSEQ sequencing, averaging approximately 3.5 million total reads per sample. Sorted cells were lysed in RLT buffer, and RNA was extracted using DNase-treated RNeasy Micro or Mini kits according to cell number. Each cell subset was processed separately to prevent cross-contamination, with patient and healthy donor samples processed together. Using the immunoSEQ multiplex PCR, TCRB sequences were amplified from cDNA into 87-bp fragments spanning the CDR3 region. The amplicons were sequenced using the Illumina HiSeq platform. As for the original processing: Synthetic template baselines were used to correct PCR bias computationally, reads within Hamming distance 2 were collapsed, and singletons that could not be merged were discarded. By aligning reads against IMGT, V, D and J genes, CDR3 length, and insertions or deletions at six rearrangement sites were assigned. Within each subset, clonotype counts were normalized to sorted cell number, and only after that were true diversity and Gini coefficients computed with the tcR R package. The overlap coefficient, calculated on TCRB nucleotide sequences, was used to quantify repertoire sharing. Out-of-frame TCRB sequences from naive cells were analyzed as a proxy for the pre-selection repertoire. TCRdb holds this immuneACCESS table with in-frame rearrangements only. Some clones are missing; in checked studies, unresolved V genes explain under half, and the rest has no known cause. D and trimming were read from the DNA, whereas the V and J calls and clone size are those reported in that table. This sample lists roughly 450,000 clones; approximately 15% were detected once. The leading ten clones occupy around 0.039% of the sample.

Only a few counts were recorded for this clone. It has no known antigen specificity. Base qualities are not provided; no much larger clone lies one nucleotide away. Sequencing was done on a sample of naive CD4+ T cells from blood. In light of the paper, this sample's cell subset or site label describes: true naive CD4+ T cells. The chain couples TRBV30 to TRBJ1-1; the D region possibly corresponds to TRBD1 (5 bases align). This TCR was recovered from a young man in good health. The sequenced DNA: TGTGCCTGGAAACAGGACTACACTGAAGCTTTCTTT. Its amino acids are CAWKQDYTEAFF.